One and the same sample provided the 13 T cell receptor beta chains below, sequenced in a study of T cells after yellow fever vaccination. From the 5' RACE reads, TCRdb called clonotypes with MiXCR, one entry per CDR3 protein. The profile shows around 330,000 distinct CDR3 sequences, less than 4.5% of them singletons. The source was PBMCs, collected on the day of the yellow fever booster vaccination. The source is a man aged 18-30 years who received the YFV17D yellow fever vaccine.

This chain's CDR3 is CASSLSTTGIVEQYF. CDR3 coding DNA: TGTGCCAGCAGCTTATCAACGACAGGGATTGTGGAGCAGTACTTC. V usage is TRBV7-7 and J usage is TRBJ2-7; 7 bases align to TRBD1. Germline V gene sequence: CDR1 SSHAT, CDR2 FNYEAQ (reference sequence). The CDR3 covers 15 residues. V was clipped by 2 bases and J by 7 bases; unmatched bases: 11.

The chain combines TRBV12-3 or TRBV12-4 with TRBJ1-2; no clear D. Trimming pared 3 bases from V and 4 bases from J, leaving 18 bases between. The CDR3 loop spans 16 amino acids. DNA for the CDR3: TGTGCCAGCAGTTTCGGTAGGCGGACCTGGCCCTATGGCTACACCTTC. This gives the protein CASSFGRRTWPYGYTF.

This clonotype was seen ten or more times. CDR3 region: CASSFDRTNEQFF. CDR3 in DNA: TGCGCCAGCAGCTTCGACAGGACTAATGAGCAGTTCTTC. The rearrangement links TRBV5-1 to TRBJ2-1; possible D gene TRBD1, 6 bases. V lost 2 bases and J lost 7, with 10 bases in between. The germline V gene has CDR1 SGHRS and CDR2 YFSETQ. This CDR3 region has 13 residues.

This clonotype turned up a few times. The CDR3 DNA follows: TGTGCCAGCAGCCGATCCACAGGGACGGCCAAAAACATTCAGTACTTC. This gives the protein CASSRSTGTAKNIQYF. The chain is built from TRBV4-2 and TRBJ2-4, with D perhaps TRBD1 (6 bases). The V and J ends lost 4 bases and 1 base respectively, with 14 bases between them. The CDR3 extends over 16 amino acids. Per germline, CDR1 LGHNA and CDR2 YNFKEQ.

This clonotype came up many times. V and J are TRBV29-1 and TRBJ2-2; 11 bases align to TRBD2. After removal of 5 bases from V and 8 bases from J, the junction contained 10 bases not matched to a gene. There are 15 residues in the CDR3. Germline values: CDR1 SQVTM, CDR2 ANQGSEA. The CDR3: CSVLGLAGARGELFF. The CDR3 nucleotides read TGCAGCGTTTTAGGACTAGCGGGCGCTCGGGGGGAGCTGTTTTTT.

This clonotype was recorded at least ten times. The J gene is TRBJ2-7, the V gene TRBV13; D gene ambiguous. Between the trimmed V and J ends, which lost 2 bases and 5 bases, there was a span of 7 bases. The CDR3 runs to 12 residues. Germline CDR1 and CDR2: PRHDT and FYEKMQ (reference sequence). CDR3 coding DNA: TGTGCCAGCAGCTTACAGGTGGACGAGCAGTACTTC. This codes for CASSLQVDEQYF. Full variable domain (outside the CDR3, taken from reference TRBV13 and TRBJ2-7): AAGVIQSPRHLIKEKRETATLKCYPIPRHDTVYWYQQGPGQDPQFLISFYEKMQSDKGSIPDRFSAQQFSDYHSELNMSSLELGDSALYFCASSLQVDEQYFGPGTRLTVT.

Many counts were recorded for this clonotype. The J gene is TRBJ1-2, the V gene TRBV28; no reliable D call. Trimming took 6 bases from V and 7 from J, leaving 6 bases between them. Germline V gene lookup returns CDR1 MDHEN and CDR2 SYDVKM. The length of the CDR3 is 10 residues. CDR3 nucleotides: TGTGCCAGCAGCGGGGTTGGCTACACCTTC. This encodes CASSGVGYTF.

This clonotype was observed at least ten times. V usage is TRBV6-6 and J usage is TRBJ1-5; no firm D call. V dropped 6 bases and J dropped 5 bases, with 11 bases sitting between them. The V gene's germline CDR1 is MNHNY and CDR2 SVGAGI (reference sequence). CDR3 length equals 13 residues. The CDR3 bases are TGTGCCAGCAGACGACCCGGGGATCAGCCCCAGCATTTT. It is translated as CASRRPGDQPQHF.

There are many counts of this clonotype. This chain joins TRBV5-1 and TRBJ2-7; TRBD1 might be the D (5 bases). V was shortened by 3 bases and J by 2 bases, with 9 bases between the two germline ends. Germline V gives CDR1 SGHRS, CDR2 YFSETQ. The CDR3 totals 13 residues. The CDR3 spells CASSSGFAYEQYF. CDR3 sequence (DNA): TGCGCCAGCAGCTCAGGGTTCGCCTACGAGCAGTACTTC.

This clonotype was recorded at least ten times. J is TRBJ2-5 and V is TRBV29-1; tentatively, D is TRBD1 (5 bases). Looked up from germline, CDR1 is SQVTM and CDR2 is ANQGSEA. Trimming removed 2 bases at V and 4 bases at J, with 8 bases between. CDR3 length equals 12 residues. Here the CDR3 DNA reads TGCAGCGTTGAACCCGACAGAGAGACCCAGTACTTC. It specifies CSVEPDRETQYF.

In this sample, this clonotype turned up many times. The CDR3 nucleotides read TGCGCCAGCAGCCCCCTACCGGGACAGGGCTCAAACACTGAAGCTTTCTTT. This sequence encodes CASSPLPGQGSNTEAFF. V gene TRBV5-1 combines with J gene TRBJ1-1; 9 bases fit TRBD1. Germline V gene data show CDR1 as SGHRS and CDR2 as YFSETQ. There are 17 residues in the CDR3. V lost 4 bases to trimming and J lost 2 bases; unmatched junction nucleotides: 12.

The table lists this clonotype with many counts. V gene TRBV5-6 combines with J gene TRBJ2-1; D gene unclear. Germline-derived CDR1 and CDR2 are SGHDT and YYEEEE. The CDR3 runs to 11 residues. Trimming left V 1 base short and J 5 bases short, with 1 base between. The CDR3 loop reads CASSLHNEQFF. The CDR3 DNA is TGTGCCAGCAGCTTGCACAATGAGCAGTTCTTC.

The chain joins TRBV5-4 to TRBJ2-7; possibly TRBD1 or TRBD2 for D (5 bases each). V lost 4 bases and J lost 7, with 12 bases in between. Germline CDR1 and CDR2: SGHNT and YYREEE (reference sequence). The CDR3 loop spans 12 amino acids. DNA for the CDR3: TGTGCCAGCAGCCCCGGGACCCTTGAGCAGTACTTC. It translates to CASSPGTLEQYF.